These T cell receptor beta chains were read from a single sample in a study of blood T cell repertoires in COVID-19. Assay used: immunoSEQ multiplex PCR; TCRdb lists only in-frame clones, some missing. In the table there are 150,000 or so clones, approximately 83% of which are singletons. The sample consisted of peripheral blood. The receptors originated from a woman aged 60-75 years with COVID-19, enrolled during active disease. CDR3s include the opening cysteine and the closing phenylalanine or tryptophan. The D gene is left open where the match is weak. Only some rows state a clone size, as once, few, many or a class for expanded clones.

TGTGCCAGCAGCCAAGATCTAGGCTACACCTTC,CASSQDLGYTF,TRBV3-1/TRBV3-2,-,-,TRBJ1-2
TGTGCGACCTGGAGGGGCAGCGGATATGGCTACACCTTC,CATWRGSGYGYTF,TRBV6-5,-,-,TRBJ1-2
TGTGCCAGCAGCGACACAGTGAACACTGAAGCTTTCTTT,CASSDTVNTEAFF,TRBV3-1/TRBV3-2,-,-,TRBJ1-1
TGTGCCAGCAGCTTTCGGACAGGGAGAAATGAGCAGTTCTTC,CASSFRTGRNEQFF,TRBV3-1/TRBV3-2,TRBD1,-,TRBJ2-1
TGTGCCAGTATTCCGGACAGGGGGCGAGGAGGCTACACCTTC,CASIPDRGRGGYTF,TRBV19,TRBD1,-,TRBJ1-2
TGTGCCAGCAGCTCAGGGAGGAGGTACACTGAAGCTTTCTTT,CASSSGRRYTEAFF,TRBV5-6,-,-,TRBJ1-1
TGTGCCAGCAGCTTGGGGATAGCGGGAGCGGGTGATACGCAGTATTTT,CASSLGIAGAGDTQYF,TRBV5-4,TRBD2,once,TRBJ2-3
TGTGCCAGCTCACGACAACGGACAGAGCTTAATGAAAAACTGTTTTTT,CASSRQRTELNEKLFF,TRBV18,-,-,TRBJ1-4
TGTGCTAGTGGTTTGGTACTGCCGTCAACCGGCTACGAGCAGTACTTC,CASGLVLPSTGYEQYF,TRBV12-5,-,once,TRBJ2-7
TGTGCCACGACAGGGTCGAGCAATCAGCCCCAGCATTTT,CATTGSSNQPQHF,TRBV10-3,TRBD1,-,TRBJ1-5
TGTGCCAGCAGCATGGGACAGTCGAACACTGAAGCTTTCTTT,CASSMGQSNTEAFF,TRBV5-4,TRBD1,few,TRBJ1-1
TGCAGTGCTAGTGGGGGCAAGGGCAATCAGCCCCAGCATTTT,CSASGGKGNQPQHF,TRBV20-1,-,once,TRBJ1-5
TGTGCCAGCAGCTTTCCCAGGGATAGCGGCTACACCTTC,CASSFPRDSGYTF,TRBV11-2,-,-,TRBJ1-2
TGCGCCAGCAGCTTAAGACTAGCGGGAGGTGGTGAGCAGTTCTTC,CASSLRLAGGGEQFF,TRBV5-1,TRBD2,-,TRBJ2-1
TGTGCCAGCAGCTTGGAACGGGGAGCCACTGAAGCTTTCTTT,CASSLERGATEAFF,TRBV5-4,-,-,TRBJ1-1
TGCGCCAGCAGCCCGGACAGGGTCTCCTACAATGAGCAGTTCTTC,CASSPDRVSYNEQFF,TRBV5-1,TRBD1,-,TRBJ2-1
TGCGCCAGCAGCTGGGTTGGACAGGGAAACTATGGCTACACCTTC,CASSWVGQGNYGYTF,TRBV5-1,TRBD1,-,TRBJ1-2
TGTGCCAGCAGCGCACAAACAGGGGTGGGCAATCAGCCCCAGCATTTT,CASSAQTGVGNQPQHF,TRBV7-8,TRBD1,-,TRBJ1-5
TGTGCCAGCTCACCAGCGGCCATATCAGCCCCCCAGCATTTT,CASSPAAISAPQHF,TRBV18,-,-,TRBJ1-5
TGCGCCAGCAGTCGAAGGGACAGGTTTCCAACTAATGAAAAACTGTTTTTT,CASSRRDRFPTNEKLFF,TRBV23-1,TRBD1,once,TRBJ1-4
TGTGCCAGCAGCGCACAGGGGGATTCACCCCTCCACTTT,CASSAQGDSPLHF,TRBV25-1,TRBD1,few,TRBJ1-6
TGTGCCTGGAAACAGGGTAATTCACCCCTCCACTTT,CAWKQGNSPLHF,TRBV30,-,few,TRBJ1-6
TGCAGCGTTGATTCTGGGGCCCCGTCGAGCGGCTACACCTTC,CSVDSGAPSSGYTF,TRBV29-1,-,-,TRBJ1-2
TGTGCCATCAGTGAGCGGACTAGCGGATTCTCGAGCTCCTACAATGAGCAGTTCTTC,CAISERTSGFSSSYNEQFF,TRBV10-3,TRBD2,-,TRBJ2-1
TGTGCCAGCAGTTATACTACTTCTCGCAGCGAAGCTTTCTTT,CASSYTTSRSEAFF,TRBV6-5,-,few,TRBJ1-1
TGTGCCAGCAGGAAGGACAAAACTAATGAAAAACTGTTTTTT,CASRKDKTNEKLFF,TRBV6-4,-,-,TRBJ1-4
TGTGCCAGCAGCAAGGGGCTAGGCAACACCATATATTTT,CASSKGLGNTIYF,TRBV6-5,-,-,TRBJ1-3
TGTGCCATCTCGGAGGACAGGCTGAGTCAGCCCCAGCATTTT,CAISEDRLSQPQHF,TRBV10-3,TRBD1,-,TRBJ1-5
TGTGCCAGCAGTGACTCTAGCGGGATAACTACAGATACGCAGTATTTT,CASSDSSGITTDTQYF,TRBV2,TRBD2,-,TRBJ2-3
TGTGCCAGCAGCTCCGATCCAACAGGGGCGGGAAACACCATATATTTT,CASSSDPTGAGNTIYF,TRBV5-6,TRBD1,-,TRBJ1-3
TGTGCCAGCAGCTTAGACAGGGCCCGCAGCAATCAGCCCCAGCATTTT,CASSLDRARSNQPQHF,TRBV7-8,-,-,TRBJ1-5
TGTGCCAGCAGCTTGCTACAGTATAGCAATCAGCCCCAGCATTTT,CASSLLQYSNQPQHF,TRBV5-5,-,-,TRBJ1-5
TGCGCCAGCAGCCCCGGGACAGGGGGTAGCAATCAGCCCCAGCATTTT,CASSPGTGGSNQPQHF,TRBV5-1,TRBD1,once,TRBJ1-5
TGTGCCAGCAGCTTAGAAAGGGGCGCCCTCGAGCAGTACTTC,CASSLERGALEQYF,TRBV7-6,-,once,TRBJ2-7
TGTGCCAGCAGTCCCCGCGCTCGACAGGGGACAGGCACCGGGGAGCTGTTTTTT,CASSPRARQGTGTGELFF,TRBV27,TRBD1,-,TRBJ2-2
TGTGCCAGCAGCTCGCGGACAGGGGGTTATGGCTACACCTTC,CASSSRTGGYGYTF,TRBV11-1,TRBD1,-,TRBJ1-2
TGTGCCAGCAGCAGACAGGGCGGGGGCTACACCTTC,CASSRQGGGYTF,TRBV5-6,TRBD1,-,TRBJ1-2
TGTGCCAGCTCACCTCTAGACAGAGCTAGCTCTGGGGCCAACGTCCTGACTTTC,CASSPLDRASSGANVLTF,TRBV18,-,-,TRBJ2-6
TGTGCCAGTAGTAAACTCCAACAGGGGGGGGACACTGAAGCTTTCTTT,CASSKLQQGGDTEAFF,TRBV19,TRBD1,-,TRBJ1-1
TGTGCCACCGGCCGGGCGGGATCCTACGAGCAGTACTTC,CATGRAGSYEQYF,TRBV6-6,-,-,TRBJ2-7
TGTGCCAGCAGCTTAGACCGGGACACTGAAGCTTTCTTT,CASSLDRDTEAFF,TRBV11-1,-,-,TRBJ1-1
TGCGCCAGCAGCTTGCGGGGACAGGGGTTTTTAGAGACCCAGTACTTC,CASSLRGQGFLETQYF,TRBV5-1,TRBD1,-,TRBJ2-5
TGTGCCAGCAGCTTGGCTGAGGTGAATGAAAAACTGTTTTTT,CASSLAEVNEKLFF,TRBV7-9,-,-,TRBJ1-4
TGTGCCAGCAGCTTGGGTAGTCGGACAGCCGGCTATGGCTACACCTTC,CASSLGSRTAGYGYTF,TRBV7-6,-,-,TRBJ1-2
TGTGCCAGCAGGGCAGGGCCACTCTACTCCTACGAGCAGTACTTC,CASRAGPLYSYEQYF,TRBV6-5,-,-,TRBJ2-7
TGTGCCAGCAGTGGGCGTGGAGCGGGATTTCATGAGCAGTTCTTC,CASSGRGAGFHEQFF,TRBV6-2/TRBV6-3,TRBD2,-,TRBJ2-1
TGTGCCAGCAGCCAAGATTGGGTGGGCAGGGTTTTGAACACTGAAGCTTTCTTT,CASSQDWVGRVLNTEAFF,TRBV4-2,-,-,TRBJ1-1
TGTGCCAGCAGTCCTCCCACTGAAGCTTTCTTT,CASSPPTEAFF,TRBV6-6,-,-,TRBJ1-1
TGTGCCAGCAGCTTCCTAGGGACAGGGGGCACAGATACGCAGTATTTT,CASSFLGTGGTDTQYF,TRBV11-2,TRBD1,-,TRBJ2-3
TGTGCCAGCAGCTTGCAGACTAGCGGGAGGGCCGGTAGGGAGACCCAGTACTTC,CASSLQTSGRAGRETQYF,TRBV7-9,TRBD2,-,TRBJ2-5
TGCGCCAGCAGCTTGTCCCGGGCACTAGATGGAAACACCATATATTTT,CASSLSRALDGNTIYF,TRBV5-1,-,once,TRBJ1-3
TGTGCCAGCAGCAAGCAGGGTTCCGTTCCTAACTATGGCTACACCTTC,CASSKQGSVPNYGYTF,TRBV7-6,-,-,TRBJ1-2
TGTGCCAGCAGCTTAGCGGCCGGGACAAACTATGGCTACACCTTC,CASSLAAGTNYGYTF,TRBV7-8,-,-,TRBJ1-2
TGCGCCAGCAGCTTGGGGACAGGGGGGAACACCATATATTTT,CASSLGTGGNTIYF,TRBV5-1,TRBD1,few,TRBJ1-3
TGTGCCAGCGGACTCAGGGGGATCCCAGTGAGTGAGCAGTTCTTC,CASGLRGIPVSEQFF,TRBV28,TRBD1,-,TRBJ2-1
TGTGCCAGCACTAGACAGTCCTACGAGCAGTACTTC,CASTRQSYEQYF,TRBV2,-,-,TRBJ2-7
TGTGCCAGCAGTCACGGGACAGACCACGAGCAGTACTTC,CASSHGTDHEQYF,TRBV27,TRBD1,-,TRBJ2-7
TGTGCCAGTCAAATAGGGGACGAGCAGTACTTC,CASQIGDEQYF,TRBV19,-,-,TRBJ2-7
TGTGCCTGGAGTATAGGCAGGGGAGCAAATCAGCCCCAGCATTTT,CAWSIGRGANQPQHF,TRBV30,-,many,TRBJ1-5
TGTGCCAGTAGTATATCGGCAGGGCTCTACAATGAGCAGTTCTTC,CASSISAGLYNEQFF,TRBV19,-,-,TRBJ2-1